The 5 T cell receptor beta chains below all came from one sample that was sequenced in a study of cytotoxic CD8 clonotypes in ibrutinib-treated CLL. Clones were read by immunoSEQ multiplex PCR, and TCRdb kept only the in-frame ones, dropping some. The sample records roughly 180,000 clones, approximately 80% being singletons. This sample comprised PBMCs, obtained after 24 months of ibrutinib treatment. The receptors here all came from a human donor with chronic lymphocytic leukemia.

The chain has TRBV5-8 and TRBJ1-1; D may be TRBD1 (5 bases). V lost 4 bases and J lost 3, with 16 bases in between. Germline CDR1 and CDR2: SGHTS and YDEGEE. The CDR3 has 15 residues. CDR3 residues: CASSDYGARDTEAFF. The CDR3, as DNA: TGTGCCAGCAGCGACTATGGGGCTCGGGACACTGAAGCTTTCTTT. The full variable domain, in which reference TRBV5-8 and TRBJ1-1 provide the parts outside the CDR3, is EAGVTQSPTHLIKTRGQQATLRCSPISGHTSVYWYQQALGLGLQFLLWYDEGEERNRGNFPPRFSGRQFPNYSSELNVNALELEDSALYLCASSDYGARDTEAFFGQGTRLTVV.

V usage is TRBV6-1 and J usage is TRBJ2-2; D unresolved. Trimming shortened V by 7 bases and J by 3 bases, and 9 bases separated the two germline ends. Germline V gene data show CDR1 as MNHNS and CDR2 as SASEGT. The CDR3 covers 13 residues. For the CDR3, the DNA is TGTGCCAGCAAATTGGGATACACCGGGGAGCTGTTTTTT. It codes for CASKLGYTGELFF.

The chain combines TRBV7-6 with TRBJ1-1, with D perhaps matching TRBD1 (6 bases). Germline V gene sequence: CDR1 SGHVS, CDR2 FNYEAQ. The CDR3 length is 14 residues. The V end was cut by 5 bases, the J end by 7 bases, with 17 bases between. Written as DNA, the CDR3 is TGTGCCAGCAGCCTAGGGCCAGGGGCTTATGAAGCTTTCTTT. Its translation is CASSLGPGAYEAFF.

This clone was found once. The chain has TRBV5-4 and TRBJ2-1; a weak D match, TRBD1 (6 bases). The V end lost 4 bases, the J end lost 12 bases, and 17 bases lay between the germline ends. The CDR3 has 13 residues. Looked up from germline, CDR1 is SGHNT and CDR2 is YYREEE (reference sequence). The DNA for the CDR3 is TGTGCCAGCAGCCTCGACAGGAATTGGAGGCAGTTCTTC. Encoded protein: CASSLDRNWRQFF.

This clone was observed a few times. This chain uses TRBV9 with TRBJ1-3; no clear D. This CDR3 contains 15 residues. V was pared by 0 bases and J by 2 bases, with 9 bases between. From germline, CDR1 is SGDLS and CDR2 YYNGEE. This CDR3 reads CASSVAVSAGNTIYF. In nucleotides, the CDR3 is TGTGCCAGCAGCGTAGCGGTCAGCGCTGGAAACACCATATATTTT.